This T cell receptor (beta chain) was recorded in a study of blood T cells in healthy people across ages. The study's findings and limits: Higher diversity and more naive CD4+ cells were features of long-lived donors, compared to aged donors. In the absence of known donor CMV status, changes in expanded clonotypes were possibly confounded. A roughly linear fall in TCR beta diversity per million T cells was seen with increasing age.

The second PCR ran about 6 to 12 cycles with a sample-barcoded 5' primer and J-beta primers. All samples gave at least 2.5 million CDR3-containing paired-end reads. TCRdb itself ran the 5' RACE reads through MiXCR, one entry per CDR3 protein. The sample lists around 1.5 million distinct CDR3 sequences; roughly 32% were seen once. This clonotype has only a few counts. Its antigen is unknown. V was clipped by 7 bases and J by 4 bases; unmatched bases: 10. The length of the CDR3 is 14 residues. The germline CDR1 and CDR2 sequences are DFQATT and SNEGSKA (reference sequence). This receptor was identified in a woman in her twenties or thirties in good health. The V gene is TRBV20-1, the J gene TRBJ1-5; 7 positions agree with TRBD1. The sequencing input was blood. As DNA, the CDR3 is TGCAGTGTTGAGGGGGCCGGGAAGAATCAGCCCCAGCATTTT. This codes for CSVEGAGKNQPQHF.